This TCR beta chain is drawn from a study of blood T cell repertoires in COVID-19. Across the study: COVID-19 samples, acute and convalescent, were from the United States, Italy and Spain.

Profiled with immunoSEQ multiplex PCR; TCRdb holds only in-frame clones, not every one. The data hold 300,000 to 500,000 clones, with around 87% observed a single time. What was sequenced was PBMCs or T cells enriched from blood (not recorded which). The source is a woman aged 25 to 39 with acute COVID-19.

DNA for the CDR3: TGTGCCAGCAGCTTGGGACAAAACAGAAACACCATATATTTT. The encoded protein is CASSLGQNRNTIYF. The chain carries TRBV5-6 and TRBJ1-3; D uncertain. V was pared by 0 bases and J by 5 bases, with 9 bases between. The CDR3 is 14 amino acids. Germline assignment: CDR1 SGHDT and CDR2 YYEEEE. Drawing the rest from reference TRBV5-6 and TRBJ1-3, the complete variable domain is DAGVTQSPTHLIKTRGQQVTLRCSPKSGHDTVSWYQQALGQGPQFIFQYYEEEERQRGNFPDRFSGHQFPNYSSELNVNALLLGDSALYLCASSLGQNRNTIYFGEGSWLTVV.